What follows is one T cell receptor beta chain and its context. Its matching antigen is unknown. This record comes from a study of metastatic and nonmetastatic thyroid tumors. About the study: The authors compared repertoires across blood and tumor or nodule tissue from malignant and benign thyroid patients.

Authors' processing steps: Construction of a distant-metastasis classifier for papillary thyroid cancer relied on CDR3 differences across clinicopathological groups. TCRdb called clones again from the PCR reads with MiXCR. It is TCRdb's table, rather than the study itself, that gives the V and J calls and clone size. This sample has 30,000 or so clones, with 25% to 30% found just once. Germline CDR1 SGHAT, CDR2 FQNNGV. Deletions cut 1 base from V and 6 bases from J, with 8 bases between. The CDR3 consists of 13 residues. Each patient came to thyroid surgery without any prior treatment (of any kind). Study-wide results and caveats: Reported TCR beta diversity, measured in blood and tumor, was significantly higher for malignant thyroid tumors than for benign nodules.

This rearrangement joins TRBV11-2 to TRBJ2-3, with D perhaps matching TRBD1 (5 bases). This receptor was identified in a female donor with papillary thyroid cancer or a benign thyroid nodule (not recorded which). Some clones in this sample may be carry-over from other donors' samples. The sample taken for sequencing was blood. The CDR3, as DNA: TGTGCCAGCAGCTTAGGGGGCGTGGATACGCAGTATTTT. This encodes CASSLGGVDTQYF.